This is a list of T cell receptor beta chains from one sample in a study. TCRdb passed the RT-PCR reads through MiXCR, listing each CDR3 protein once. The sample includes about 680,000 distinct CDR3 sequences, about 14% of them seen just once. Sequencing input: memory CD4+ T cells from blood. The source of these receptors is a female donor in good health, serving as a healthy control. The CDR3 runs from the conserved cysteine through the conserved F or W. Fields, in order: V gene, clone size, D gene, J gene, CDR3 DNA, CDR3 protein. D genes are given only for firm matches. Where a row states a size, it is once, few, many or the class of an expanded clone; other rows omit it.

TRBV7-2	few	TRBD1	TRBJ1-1	TGTGCCAGCAGCTTAAAGGCCCATCCAGGGGGCACTGAAGCTTTCTTT	CASSLKAHPGGTEAFF
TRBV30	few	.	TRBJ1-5	TGTGCCTGGAGTGGGGGAGGTCAACAGCCCCAGCATTTT	CAWSGGGQQPQHF
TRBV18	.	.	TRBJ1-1	TGTGCCAGCTCACCACCCGTGGGGACGGCGACTGAAGCTTTCTTT	CASSPPVGTATEAFF
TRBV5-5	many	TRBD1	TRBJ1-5	TGTGCCAGCAGCCAAGCAGACAGGGGTGTTCAGCCCCAGCATTTT	CASSQADRGVQPQHF
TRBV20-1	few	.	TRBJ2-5	TGCAGTGCTAGGTTCTTGGGGGAAGAGACCCAGTACTTC	CSARFLGEETQYF
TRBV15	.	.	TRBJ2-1	TGTGCCACCAGCAGAGACCCCCAGGGTAGCAATGAGCAGTTCTTC	CATSRDPQGSNEQFF
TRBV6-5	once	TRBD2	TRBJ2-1	TGTGCCAGCAGTTACTCTAGCGGGAGGGCCATGAGGTATAAGCAGTTCTTC	CASSYSSGRAMRYKQFF
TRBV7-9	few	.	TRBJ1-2	TGTGCCAGCAGCCCCCTCTTAGATCCAGAAGTTGGCTACACCTTC	CASSPLLDPEVGYTF
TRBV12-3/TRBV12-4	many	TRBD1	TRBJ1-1	TGCGCCAGCAGTTCTAACAGGGGGAACACTGAAGCTTTCTTT	CASSSNRGNTEAFF
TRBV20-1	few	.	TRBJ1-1	TGCAGTGCTAGAGATAGGACGCGGAGTTTATCGGAAGCTTTCTTT	CSARDRTRSLSEAFF
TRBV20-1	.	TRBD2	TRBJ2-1	TGCAGTTTGCTAGCGGCCTACAATGAGCAGTTCTTC	CSLLAAYNEQFF
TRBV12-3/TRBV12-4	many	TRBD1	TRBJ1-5	TGTGCCAGCAGCCTGACAGGGGGTAGGAATCAGCCCCAGCATTTT	CASSLTGGRNQPQHF
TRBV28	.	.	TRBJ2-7	TGTGCCAGCATGGCGGGGACTGCCCGATCCTACGAGCAGTACTTC	CASMAGTARSYEQYF
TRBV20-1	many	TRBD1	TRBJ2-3	TGCAGTGCTTTAGGACAGGGAGTGGATACGCAGTATTTT	CSALGQGVDTQYF
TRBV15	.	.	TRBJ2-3	TGTGCCACCAGCAGAGCGATACTAGTATCAGATACGCAGTATTTT	CATSRAILVSDTQYF
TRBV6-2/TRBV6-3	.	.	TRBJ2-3	TGTGCCAGCAAATCAATCGACAGTGCAGATACGCAGTATTTT	CASKSIDSADTQYF
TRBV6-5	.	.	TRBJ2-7	TGTGGAACGCGGGCACTGCAACGCTACGAGCAGTACTTC	CGTRALQRYEQYF
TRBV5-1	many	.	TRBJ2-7	TGCGCCAGCAGCATAGGGGCCAACTCCTACGAGCAGTACTTC	CASSIGANSYEQYF
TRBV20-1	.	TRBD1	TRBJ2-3	TGCAGTGAGGAAGTGGGACAGGGCACAGATACGCAGTATTTT	CSEEVGQGTDTQYF
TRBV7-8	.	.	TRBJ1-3	TGTGCCAGCAGCCCATATCAAGCCGGCGCGGGAAACACCATATATTTT	CASSPYQAGAGNTIYF
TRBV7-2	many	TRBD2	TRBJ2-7	TGTGCCAGCAGCTCTCGAGCGGGAGGCTCCTACGAGCAGTACTTC	CASSSRAGGSYEQYF
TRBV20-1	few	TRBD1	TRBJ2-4	TGCAGTTTGAACAGGGGGGAGGACATTCAGTACTTC	CSLNRGEDIQYF
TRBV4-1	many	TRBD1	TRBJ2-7	TGCGCCAGCAGCCAAGATCTGACAGGGGGCTTCTACGAGCAGTACTTC	CASSQDLTGGFYEQYF
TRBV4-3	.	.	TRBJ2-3	TGCGCCAGCAGCCAAGGGGACGGGAGCCGGAGCACAGATACGCAGTATTTT	CASSQGDGSRSTDTQYF
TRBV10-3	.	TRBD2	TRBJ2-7	TGTGCCATCAGTGTTCAACGAGCGGGAGGGACCTACGAGCAGTACTTC	CAISVQRAGGTYEQYF
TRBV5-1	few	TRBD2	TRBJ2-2	TGCGCCAGCAGCATTGGGACTAGCGCCACCGGGGAGCTGTTTTTT	CASSIGTSATGELFF
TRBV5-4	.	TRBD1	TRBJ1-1	TGTGCCAGCAGCTTTGACAGGGGGTACACTGAAGCTTTCTTT	CASSFDRGYTEAFF
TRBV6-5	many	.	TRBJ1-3	TGTGCCAGCAGTTATATGAGCTCTGGAAACACCATATATTTT	CASSYMSSGNTIYF
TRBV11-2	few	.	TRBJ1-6	TGTGCCAGCAGCCGTACCCGGGTCTATAATTCACCCCTCCACTTT	CASSRTRVYNSPLHF
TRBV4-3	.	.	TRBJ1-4	TGCGCCAGCAGCCAAGACCAGGGACAAGGAGAAAAACTGTTTTTT	CASSQDQGQGEKLFF
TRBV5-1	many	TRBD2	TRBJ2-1	TGCGCCAGCAGCTTGAGGCTAGCGGGAGGCAACAATGAGCAGTTCTTC	CASSLRLAGGNNEQFF
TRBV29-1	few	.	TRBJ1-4	TGCAGCGTTGGAGAGGGATTAGGTGAAAAACTGTTTTTT	CSVGEGLGEKLFF
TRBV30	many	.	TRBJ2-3	TGTGCCGGTACAGGGAGTTCGACAGATACGCAGTATTTT	CAGTGSSTDTQYF
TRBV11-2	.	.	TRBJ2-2	TGTGCCAGCAGTGTTCGACGGCTAGTCAACACCGGGGAGCTGTTTTTT	CASSVRRLVNTGELFF
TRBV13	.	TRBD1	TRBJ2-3	TGTGCCAGCAGCCTTCCAGGGGGTCCGCAGTATTTT	CASSLPGGPQYF
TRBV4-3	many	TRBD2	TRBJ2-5	TGCGCCAGCAGCCAAGGGGACCTAGCGGGGGGATCCCAAGAGACCCAGTACTTC	CASSQGDLAGGSQETQYF
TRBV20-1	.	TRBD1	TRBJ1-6	TGCAGTGCTAGCCTCGGGACAGATAATTCACCCCTCCACTTT	CSASLGTDNSPLHF
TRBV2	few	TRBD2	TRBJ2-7	TGTGCCAGCAGAGAAGGTCTAGCGGGAGGGTACGAGCAGTACTTC	CASREGLAGGYEQYF
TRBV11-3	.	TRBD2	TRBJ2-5	TGTGCCAGCAGCCGAGGCGGGGGAGCCGATCGGGAGACCCAGTACTTC	CASSRGGGADRETQYF
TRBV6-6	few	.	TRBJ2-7	TGTGCCAGCAGTTACTCTTCTGCCGAGCAGTACTTC	CASSYSSAEQYF
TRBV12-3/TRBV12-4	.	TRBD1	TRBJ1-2	TGTGCCAGCAGTCTGGGGGGACAGGGTACGGGCTACACCTTC	CASSLGGQGTGYTF
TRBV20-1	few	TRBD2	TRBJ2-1	TGCAGTGCTAGTAACATGGGACTAGCCCAATACAATGAGCAGTTCTTC	CSASNMGLAQYNEQFF
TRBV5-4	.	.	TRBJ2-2	TGTGCCAGCAGCTTCGATTCCACCGGGGAGCTGTTTTTT	CASSFDSTGELFF
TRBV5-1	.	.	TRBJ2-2	TGCGCCAGCAGCGTACAGCAATCGAACACCGGGGAGCTGTTTTTT	CASSVQQSNTGELFF
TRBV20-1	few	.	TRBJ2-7	TGCAGTCCTAGCGTGGGGCCTTCCTACGAGCAGTACTTC	CSPSVGPSYEQYF
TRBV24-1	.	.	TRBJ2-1	TGTGCCACCAGTGAACTAGGAAGGTCCTCCTACAATGAGCAGTTCTTC	CATSELGRSSYNEQFF
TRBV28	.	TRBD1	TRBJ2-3	TGTGCCAGCAGTCCCGGGACAGCATATGTGACACAAGATACGCAGTATTTT	CASSPGTAYVTQDTQYF
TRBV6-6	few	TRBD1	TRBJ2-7	TGTGCCAGCAGCGAACAGGGGGGATACACCTACGAGCAGTACTTC	CASSEQGGYTYEQYF